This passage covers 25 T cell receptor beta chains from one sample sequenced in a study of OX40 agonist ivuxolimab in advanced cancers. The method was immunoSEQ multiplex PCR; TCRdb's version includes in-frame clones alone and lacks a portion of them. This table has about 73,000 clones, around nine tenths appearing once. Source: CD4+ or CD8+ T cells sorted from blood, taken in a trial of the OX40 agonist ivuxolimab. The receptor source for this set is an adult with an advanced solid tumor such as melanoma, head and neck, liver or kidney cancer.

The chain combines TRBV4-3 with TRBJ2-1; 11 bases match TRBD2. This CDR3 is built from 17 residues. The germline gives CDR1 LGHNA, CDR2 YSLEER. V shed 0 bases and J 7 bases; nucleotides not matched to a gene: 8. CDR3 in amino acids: CASSQEGLAGGRNEQFF. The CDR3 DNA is TGCGCCAGCAGCCAAGAAGGGCTAGCGGGAGGAAGGAATGAGCAGTTCTTC.

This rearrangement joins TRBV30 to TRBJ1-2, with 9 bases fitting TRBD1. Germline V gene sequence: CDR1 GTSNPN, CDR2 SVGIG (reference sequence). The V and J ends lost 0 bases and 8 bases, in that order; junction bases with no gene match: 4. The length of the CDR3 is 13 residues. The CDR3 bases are TGTGCCTGGAGTGTACAGGGGGCACGGGGCTACACCTTC. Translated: CAWSVQGARGYTF. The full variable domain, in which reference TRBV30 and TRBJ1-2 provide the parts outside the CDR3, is SQTIHQWPATLVQPVGSPLSLECTVEGTSNPNLYWYRQAAGRGLQLLFYSVGIGQISSEVPQNLSASRPQDRQFILSSKKLLLSDSGFYLCAWSVQGARGYTFGSGTRLTVV.

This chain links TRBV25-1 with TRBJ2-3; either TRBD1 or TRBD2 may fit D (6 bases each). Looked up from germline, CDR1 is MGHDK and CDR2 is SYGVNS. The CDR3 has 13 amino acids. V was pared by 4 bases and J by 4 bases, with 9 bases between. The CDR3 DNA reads TGTGCCAGCAGTGCGGGGGCTGCAGATACGCAGTATTTT. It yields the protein CASSAGAADTQYF. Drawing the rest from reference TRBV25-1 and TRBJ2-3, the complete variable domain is EADIYQTPRYLVIGTGKKITLECSQTMGHDKMYWYQQDPGMELHLIHYSYGVNSTEKGDLSSESTVSRIRTEHFPLTLESARPSHTSQYLCASSAGAADTQYFGPGTRLTVL.

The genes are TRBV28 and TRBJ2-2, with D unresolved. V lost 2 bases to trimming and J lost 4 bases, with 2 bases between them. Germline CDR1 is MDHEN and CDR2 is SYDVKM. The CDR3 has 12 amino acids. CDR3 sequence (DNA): TGTGCCAGCAGTTTAGGCACCGGGGAGCTGTTTTTT. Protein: CASSLGTGELFF. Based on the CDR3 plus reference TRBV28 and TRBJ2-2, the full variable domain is DVKVTQSSRYLVKRTGEKVFLECVQDMDHENMFWYRQDPGLGLRLIYFSYDVKMKEKGDIPEGYSVSREKKERFSLILESASTNQTSMYLCASSLGTGELFFGEGSRLTVL.

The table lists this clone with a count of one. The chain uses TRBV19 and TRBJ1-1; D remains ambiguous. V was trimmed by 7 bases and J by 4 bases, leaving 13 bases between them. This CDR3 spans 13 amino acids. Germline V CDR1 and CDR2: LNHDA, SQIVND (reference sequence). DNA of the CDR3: TGTGCCAGTACCAAAACGGGCCCCACTGAAGCTTTCTTT. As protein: CASTKTGPTEAFF.

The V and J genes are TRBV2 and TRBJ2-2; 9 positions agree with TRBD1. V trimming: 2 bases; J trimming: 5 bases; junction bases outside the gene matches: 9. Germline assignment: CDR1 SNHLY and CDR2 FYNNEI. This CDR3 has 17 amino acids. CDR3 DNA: TGTGCCAGCAGTGAAAAGGTGGGACAGGGCCGGACCGGGGAGCTGTTTTTT. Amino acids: CASSEKVGQGRTGELFF.

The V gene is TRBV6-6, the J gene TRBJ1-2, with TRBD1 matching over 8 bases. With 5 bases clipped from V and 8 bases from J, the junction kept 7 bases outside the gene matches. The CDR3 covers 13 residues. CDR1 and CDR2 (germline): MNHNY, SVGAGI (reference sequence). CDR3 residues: CASSPTGVDGYTF. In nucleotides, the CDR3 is TGTGCCAGCAGTCCGACAGGGGTTGACGGCTACACCTTC.

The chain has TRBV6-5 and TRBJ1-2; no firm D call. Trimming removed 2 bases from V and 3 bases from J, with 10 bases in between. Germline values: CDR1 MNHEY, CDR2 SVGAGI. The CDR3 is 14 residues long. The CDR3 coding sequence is TGTGCCAGCAGTTACCTCCCACGGTACTATGGCTACACCTTC. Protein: CASSYLPRYYGYTF.

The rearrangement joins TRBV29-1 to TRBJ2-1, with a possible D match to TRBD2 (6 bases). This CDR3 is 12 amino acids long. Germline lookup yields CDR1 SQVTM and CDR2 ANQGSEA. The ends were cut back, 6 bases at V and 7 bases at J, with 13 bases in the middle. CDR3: CSVGRRGNEQFF. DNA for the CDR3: TGCAGCGTCGGACGGCGGGGTAATGAGCAGTTCTTC.

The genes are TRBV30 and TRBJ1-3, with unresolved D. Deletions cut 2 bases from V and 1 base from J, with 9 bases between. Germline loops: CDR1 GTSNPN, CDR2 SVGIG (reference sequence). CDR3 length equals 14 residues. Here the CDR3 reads CAWSPIKSGNTIYF. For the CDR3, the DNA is TGTGCCTGGAGTCCAATAAAGTCTGGAAACACCATATATTTT.

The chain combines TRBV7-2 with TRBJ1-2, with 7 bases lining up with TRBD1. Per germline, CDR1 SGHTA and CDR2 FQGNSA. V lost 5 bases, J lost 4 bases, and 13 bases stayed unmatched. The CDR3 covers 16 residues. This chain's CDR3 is CASSPTQGQDRYGYTF. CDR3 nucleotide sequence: TGTGCCAGCAGCCCGACCCAAGGACAGGACCGCTATGGCTACACCTTC.

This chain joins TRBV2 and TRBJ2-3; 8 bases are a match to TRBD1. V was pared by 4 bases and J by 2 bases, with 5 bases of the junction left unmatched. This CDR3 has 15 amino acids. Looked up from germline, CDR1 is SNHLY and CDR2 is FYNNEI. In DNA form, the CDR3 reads TGTGCCAGCAGTGTAGGACAGGGTAACACAGATACGCAGTATTTT. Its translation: CASSVGQGNTDTQYF.

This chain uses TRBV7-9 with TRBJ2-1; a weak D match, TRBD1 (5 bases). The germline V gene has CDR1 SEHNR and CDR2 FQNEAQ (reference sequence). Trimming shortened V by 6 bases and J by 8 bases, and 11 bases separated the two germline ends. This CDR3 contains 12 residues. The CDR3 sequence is CASRRTLDEQFF. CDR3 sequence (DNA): TGTGCCAGCAGACGGACATTGGATGAGCAGTTCTTC.

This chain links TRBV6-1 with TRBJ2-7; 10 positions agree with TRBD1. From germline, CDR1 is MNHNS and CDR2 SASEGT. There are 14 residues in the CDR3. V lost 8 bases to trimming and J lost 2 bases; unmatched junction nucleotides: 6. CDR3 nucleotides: TGTGCCAGCGCAGCGGGACAGGGGCCCTACGAGCAGTACTTC. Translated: CASAAGQGPYEQYF.

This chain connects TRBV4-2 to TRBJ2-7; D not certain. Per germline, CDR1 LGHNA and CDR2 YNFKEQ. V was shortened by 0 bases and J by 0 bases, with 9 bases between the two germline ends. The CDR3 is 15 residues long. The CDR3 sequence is CASSQDLTVSYEQYF. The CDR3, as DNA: TGTGCCAGCAGCCAAGATTTGACGGTCTCCTACGAGCAGTACTTC.

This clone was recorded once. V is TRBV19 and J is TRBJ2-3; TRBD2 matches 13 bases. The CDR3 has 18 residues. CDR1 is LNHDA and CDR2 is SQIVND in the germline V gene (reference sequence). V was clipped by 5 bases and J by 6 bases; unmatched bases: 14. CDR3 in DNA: TGTGCCAGTAGTCCCTACGGACTAGCGGGAGAGCAGAGGGATACGCAGTATTTT. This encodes CASSPYGLAGEQRDTQYF.

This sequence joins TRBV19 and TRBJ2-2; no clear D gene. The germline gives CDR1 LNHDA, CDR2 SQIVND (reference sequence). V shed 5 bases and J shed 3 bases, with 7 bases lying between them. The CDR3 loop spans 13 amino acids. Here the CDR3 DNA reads TGTGCCAGTAGTGTCCTCGACACCGGGGAGCTGTTTTTT. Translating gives CASSVLDTGELFF.

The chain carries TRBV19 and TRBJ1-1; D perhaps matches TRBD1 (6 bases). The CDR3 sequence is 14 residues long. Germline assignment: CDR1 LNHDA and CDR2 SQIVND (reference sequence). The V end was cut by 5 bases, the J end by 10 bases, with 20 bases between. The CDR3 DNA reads TGTGCCAGTAGTTCTCAACCGGGACAAACGGGAGCTTTCTTT. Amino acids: CASSSQPGQTGAFF.

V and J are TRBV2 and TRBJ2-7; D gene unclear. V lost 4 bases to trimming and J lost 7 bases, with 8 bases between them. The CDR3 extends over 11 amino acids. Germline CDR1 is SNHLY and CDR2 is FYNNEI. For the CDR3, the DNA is TGTGCCAGCAGTGTGAAGAGAGAGCAGTACTTC. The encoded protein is CASSVKREQYF.

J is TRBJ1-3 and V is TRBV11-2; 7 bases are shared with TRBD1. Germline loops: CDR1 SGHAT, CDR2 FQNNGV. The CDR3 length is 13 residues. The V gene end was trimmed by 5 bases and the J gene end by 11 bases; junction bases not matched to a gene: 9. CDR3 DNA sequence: TGTGCCAGCAGCCTAATGGCTACAGGGGCCATATATTTT. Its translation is CASSLMATGAIYF.

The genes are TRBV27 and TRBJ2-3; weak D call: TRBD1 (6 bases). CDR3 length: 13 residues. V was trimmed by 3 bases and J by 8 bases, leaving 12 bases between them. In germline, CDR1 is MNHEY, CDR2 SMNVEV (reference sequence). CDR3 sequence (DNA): TGTGCCAGCAGTTTTACGCAGGGGAGTACGCAGTATTTT. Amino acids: CASSFTQGSTQYF.

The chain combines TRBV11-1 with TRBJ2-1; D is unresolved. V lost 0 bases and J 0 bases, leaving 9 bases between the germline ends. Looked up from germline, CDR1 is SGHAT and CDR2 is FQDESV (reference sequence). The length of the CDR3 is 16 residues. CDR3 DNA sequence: TGTGCCAGCAGCTTAGCAGTTCCGAGCTCCTACAATGAGCAGTTCTTC. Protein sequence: CASSLAVPSSYNEQFF.

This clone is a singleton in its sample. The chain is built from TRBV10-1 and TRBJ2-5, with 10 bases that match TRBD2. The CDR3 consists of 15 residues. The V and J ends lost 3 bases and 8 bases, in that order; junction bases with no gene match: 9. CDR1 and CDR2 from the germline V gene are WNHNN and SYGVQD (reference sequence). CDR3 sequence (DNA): TGCGCCAGCAGTGACGCGGCTAGCGGGAGCCATACCCAGTACTTC. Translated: CASSDAASGSHTQYF.

The CDR3 loop is CASSLRQGDGTDTQYF. CDR3 bases: TGTGCCAGCAGCCTTCGCCAGGGGGACGGGACAGATACGCAGTATTTT. V usage is TRBV9 and J usage is TRBJ2-3; 7 bases match TRBD1. The trim removed 4 bases at V and 3 bases at J, leaving 11 bases unmatched. Per germline, CDR1 SGDLS and CDR2 YYNGEE. This CDR3 is 16 amino acids long.

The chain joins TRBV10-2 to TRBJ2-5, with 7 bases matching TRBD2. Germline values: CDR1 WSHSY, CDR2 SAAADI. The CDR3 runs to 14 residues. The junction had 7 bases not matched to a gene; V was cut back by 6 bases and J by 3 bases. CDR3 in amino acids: CASSFSGAEETQYF. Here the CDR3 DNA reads TGCGCCAGCAGCTTCAGCGGGGCCGAAGAGACCCAGTACTTC.